This TCR beta chain emerged from a study of cytomegalovirus exposure and HLA in healthy donors. Study background: In a previous analysis, around 110 million unique TCR beta sequences were found from roughly 200 million T cells.

A word on this clone: Its antigen is currently unknown.

There are 13 residues in the CDR3. Germline CDR1 reads KGHSH; CDR2 reads LQKENI. Trimming removed 3 bases from V and 1 base from J, with 6 bases in between. 60 Vbeta and 13 Jbeta primers were used in PCR. Here immunoSEQ multiplex PCR was the method, and the copy in TCRdb shows in-frame clones only, minus some. Of some 160,000 clones listed, roughly 80% are singletons. Whole-study results and caveats: Most TCR beta V segments were productive about 90% or about 30% of the time in an earlier analysis.

This chain connects TRBV18 to TRBJ1-1; no reliable D call. This sequence originates from a male donor in good health and CMV-seronegative. Sample: PBMCs. The CDR3 protein is CASSPAPNTEAFF. The DNA for the CDR3 is TGTGCCAGCTCACCGGCACCGAACACTGAAGCTTTCTTT.